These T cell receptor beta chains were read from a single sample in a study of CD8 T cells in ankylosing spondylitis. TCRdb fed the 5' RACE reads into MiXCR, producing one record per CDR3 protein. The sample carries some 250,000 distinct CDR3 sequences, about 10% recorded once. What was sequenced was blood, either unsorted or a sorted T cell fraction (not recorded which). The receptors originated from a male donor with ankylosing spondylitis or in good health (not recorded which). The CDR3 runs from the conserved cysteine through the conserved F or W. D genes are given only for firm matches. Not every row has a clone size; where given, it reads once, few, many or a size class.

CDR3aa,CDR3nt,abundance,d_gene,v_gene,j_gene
CASSETDRYSGNTIYF,TGTGCCAGCAGTGAAACGGACAGATACTCTGGAAACACCATATATTTT,many,-,TRBV25-1,TRBJ1-3
CASSLINEKLFF,TGTGCCAGCAGCTTGATTAATGAAAAACTGTTTTTT,many,-,TRBV5-6,TRBJ1-4
CSAFGQTGLKPTNIQYF,TGCAGTGCTTTCGGACAGACAGGCTTGAAGCCTACGAACATTCAGTACTTC,many,-,TRBV20-1,TRBJ2-4
CASSLAASGSLSAYNEQFF,TGCGCCAGCAGCTTGGCGGCTAGCGGGAGTCTTTCGGCCTACAATGAGCAGTTCTTC,many,TRBD2,TRBV5-1,TRBJ2-1
CSARQGNYNEQFF,TGCAGTGCCCGACAGGGTAACTACAATGAGCAGTTCTTC,many,TRBD1,TRBV20-1,TRBJ2-1
CSARDTGGHTEAFF,TGCAGTGCTAGAGATACGGGGGGGCACACTGAAGCTTTCTTT,many,-,TRBV20-1,TRBJ1-1
CASTLTGDNTGELFF,TGTGCCAGCACTCTTACAGGAGATAACACCGGGGAGCTGTTTTTT,-,-,TRBV7-9,TRBJ2-2
CASSLDWAAVRRGETQYF,TGCGCCAGCAGCTTGGACTGGGCAGCGGTTAGGAGAGGCGAGACCCAGTACTTC,many,-,TRBV5-1,TRBJ2-5
CASSLNRGGANYNSPLHF,TGTGCCAGCAGCCTTAACCGAGGGGGGGCTAACTATAATTCACCCCTCCACTTT,many,-,TRBV4-2,TRBJ1-6
CAISGQGEVYEQYF,TGTGCCATCAGTGGGCAGGGGGAGGTCTACGAGCAGTACTTC,few,-,TRBV10-3,TRBJ2-7
CASSLGSDEQFF,TGCGCCAGCAGCTTGGGATCGGATGAGCAGTTCTTC,many,-,TRBV5-1,TRBJ2-1
CASSTSRTHTGELFF,TGTGCCAGCAGTACCTCCCGGACCCACACCGGGGAGCTGTTTTTT,many,-,TRBV12-3/TRBV12-4,TRBJ2-2
CASSPRGLASGELFF,TGTGCCAGCAGCCCCAGAGGACTAGCGTCCGGGGAGCTGTTTTTT,many,TRBD2,TRBV5-6,TRBJ2-2
CSALQGGAGYNEQFF,TGCAGTGCCCTCCAGGGAGGAGCAGGATACAATGAGCAGTTCTTC,-,-,TRBV20-1,TRBJ2-1
CASSGHVGTGELFF,TGTGCCAGCAGTGGACACGTCGGCACCGGGGAGCTGTTTTTT,few,-,TRBV2,TRBJ2-2
CSATQGLITEAFF,TGCAGCGCCACACAGGGGTTAATCACTGAAGCTTTCTTT,many,TRBD1,TRBV29-1,TRBJ1-1
CASSMGRYQETQYF,TGTGCCAGCAGCATGGGAAGGTATCAAGAGACCCAGTACTTC,-,-,TRBV9,TRBJ2-5
CASSVGGRAADTQYF,TGTGCCAGCAGCGTAGGCGGGAGGGCGGCAGATACGCAGTATTTT,many,TRBD2,TRBV9,TRBJ2-3
CSAGARQGTNEQFF,TGCAGTGCTGGAGCGAGACAGGGTACAAATGAGCAGTTCTTC,many,TRBD1,TRBV20-1,TRBJ2-1
CSVDAPGSYEQYF,TGCAGCGTTGATGCCCCTGGTTCCTACGAGCAGTACTTC,many,-,TRBV29-1,TRBJ2-7
CASSLVGAGETQYF,TGCGCCAGCAGCTTGGTTGGAGCCGGGGAGACCCAGTACTTC,many,-,TRBV5-1,TRBJ2-5
CASTPVDQGTQYF,TGTGCCAGCACACCTGTTGATCAGGGGACCCAGTACTTC,many,-,TRBV12-3/TRBV12-4,TRBJ2-5
CASSPDSGTASSYNSPLHF,TGTGCCAGTAGTCCAGATTCCGGGACCGCAAGCTCCTATAATTCACCCCTCCACTTT,few,-,TRBV19,TRBJ1-6
CASSPPANTEAFF,TGTGCCAGCTCACCACCAGCGAACACTGAAGCTTTCTTT,few,-,TRBV18,TRBJ1-1
CASSGQQETQYF,TGTGCCAGCAGTGGTCAGCAAGAGACCCAGTACTTC,many,-,TRBV25-1,TRBJ2-5
CSVEELGELFF,TGCAGCGTTGAGGAGCTCGGGGAGCTGTTTTTT,-,-,TRBV29-1,TRBJ2-2
CASSQAPRASGRYNEQFF,TGTGCCAGCAGCCAAGCCCCCCGGGCTAGCGGGAGGTACAATGAGCAGTTCTTC,many,TRBD2,TRBV4-2,TRBJ2-1
CASSFPDYGYTF,TGTGCCAGCAGCTTCCCGGACTATGGCTACACCTTC,few,-,TRBV7-9,TRBJ1-2
CSASLQETQYF,TGCAGTGCTAGTTTACAAGAGACCCAGTACTTC,many,-,TRBV20-1,TRBJ2-5
CASSAVGRVGLNEQFF,TGCGCCAGCAGCGCCGTAGGCAGGGTGGGTCTCAATGAGCAGTTCTTC,many,-,TRBV5-1,TRBJ2-1
CASSSSGSTEAFF,TGCGCCAGCAGTTCCTCGGGTAGCACTGAAGCTTTCTTT,many,-,TRBV10-2,TRBJ1-1
CASSLPTASTGELFF,TGTGCCAGCAGCTTACCAACTGCCTCCACCGGGGAGCTGTTTTTT,-,-,TRBV7-9,TRBJ2-2
CASSPRQGSPNF,TGTGCCAGCAGTCCCCGGCAGGGAAGTCCTAACTTC,few,-,TRBV27,TRBJ2-7
CASTTRWASGGKLSYNEQFF,TGTGCCAGCACTACCCGATGGGCTAGCGGGGGGAAACTATCCTACAATGAGCAGTTCTTC,many,TRBD2,TRBV12-3/TRBV12-4,TRBJ2-1
CSVGGTASGVLTF,TGCAGCGTGGGCGGGACAGCCTCAGGCGTCCTGACTTTC,-,-,TRBV29-1,TRBJ2-6
CATSRDQGIYGYTF,TGTGCCACCAGCAGAGATCAGGGAATTTATGGCTACACCTTC,many,-,TRBV15,TRBJ1-2
CAIKGTGNEQFF,TGTGCCATCAAAGGGACGGGCAATGAGCAGTTCTTC,many,-,TRBV10-3,TRBJ2-1
CASSEWGTERSGANVLTF,TGTGCCAGCAGTGAATGGGGGACCGAGCGCTCTGGGGCCAACGTCCTGACTTTC,few,-,TRBV2,TRBJ2-6
CASSRNRGWNTEAFF,TGTGCCAGCAGCAGAAACAGGGGATGGAACACTGAAGCTTTCTTT,few,TRBD1,TRBV5-6,TRBJ1-1
CSAPKGDPRTDTQYF,TGCAGTGCTCCGAAAGGGGACCCGAGGACAGATACGCAGTATTTT,many,-,TRBV20-1,TRBJ2-3
CASSLLQATYEQYF,TGTGCCAGCAGCTTGCTACAGGCCACCTACGAGCAGTACTTC,-,-,TRBV5-6,TRBJ2-7
CASSLFGSSQYF,TGTGCCAGCAGTTTATTTGGGTCCTCTCAGTACTTC,few,-,TRBV12-3/TRBV12-4,TRBJ2-4
CASSQDPGGGELFF,TGCGCCAGCAGCCAAGATCCGGGCGGCGGGGAGCTGTTTTTT,few,-,TRBV4-1,TRBJ2-2
CSAQTGGNTEAFF,TGCAGCGCCCAGACAGGGGGTAACACTGAAGCTTTCTTT,-,TRBD1,TRBV29-1,TRBJ1-1
CSARPRQGLKDEKLFF,TGCAGTGCTAGACCCCGACAGGGCCTAAAGGATGAAAAACTGTTTTTT,many,TRBD1,TRBV20-1,TRBJ1-4
CASSSPRSIANYGYTF,TGTGCCAGCAGCTCTCCCCGCTCCATAGCTAACTATGGCTACACCTTC,-,-,TRBV11-2,TRBJ1-2
CASSFVYTEAFF,TGTGCCAGCAGTTTTGTGTACACTGAAGCTTTCTTT,many,-,TRBV12-3/TRBV12-4,TRBJ1-1
CASSRASYNEQFF,TGTGCCAGCAGCAGGGCCTCCTACAATGAGCAGTTCTTC,many,-,TRBV9,TRBJ2-1
CASSQDARDTEAFF,TGCGCCAGCAGCCAAGACGCCCGGGACACTGAAGCTTTCTTT,many,-,TRBV4-1,TRBJ1-1
CASSLFEEQNIQYF,TGTGCCAGCAGCTTGTTTGAGGAACAAAACATTCAGTACTTC,many,-,TRBV5-5,TRBJ2-4
CSARDLREQFF,TGCAGTGCTAGAGATCTCCGAGAGCAGTTCTTC,many,-,TRBV20-1,TRBJ2-1
CSARAWTGHEKLFF,TGCAGTGCTAGGGCTTGGACAGGGCATGAAAAACTGTTTTTT,-,TRBD1,TRBV20-1,TRBJ1-4